This entry lists 21 T cell receptor beta chains sequenced from one sample in a study of blood T cell repertoires in COVID-19. The table came from immunoSEQ multiplex PCR; TCRdb's copy has only in-frame clones and leaves some out. Altogether a few hundred thousand clones are present, approximately 90% being singletons, with the ten largest covering 10%. Material for sequencing was PBMCs or T cells enriched from blood (not recorded which). The receptors were gathered from a woman aged 45-60 years who had recovered from COVID-19.

The chain uses TRBV5-1 and TRBJ2-2; 7 nucleotides align to TRBD2. This CDR3 region has 17 residues. Germline CDR1 is SGHRS and CDR2 is YFSETQ. The trim removed 4 bases at V and 2 bases at J, leaving 11 bases unmatched. The CDR3 region is CASSIDGRPSNTGELFF. For the CDR3, the DNA is TGCGCCAGCAGCATCGACGGGAGGCCTAGTAACACCGGGGAGCTGTTTTTT.

The chain has TRBV28 and TRBJ2-6, with D perhaps matching TRBD1 (6 bases). The V end was cut by 5 bases, the J end by 2 bases, with 13 bases between. The V gene's germline CDR1 is MDHEN and CDR2 SYDVKM. The CDR3 runs to 16 residues. CDR3 in amino acids: CASSKTGNPGANVLTF. CDR3 coding DNA: TGTGCCAGCAGTAAGACAGGAAACCCTGGGGCCAACGTCCTGACTTTC.

The CDR3 DNA sequence: TGCGCCAGCAGCTTGGACAGGGTAGTCACTGAAGCTTTCTTT. It yields the protein CASSLDRVVTEAFF. The chain couples TRBV5-1 to TRBJ1-1; D is possibly TRBD1 (6 bases). The length of the CDR3 is 14 residues. Trimming took 0 bases from V and 4 from J, leaving 10 bases between them. Germline V gives CDR1 SGHRS, CDR2 YFSETQ.

This rearrangement joins TRBV4-2 to TRBJ1-2, with a tentative D call TRBD1 (6 bases). The V gene lost 5 bases and the J gene lost 11 bases, with 21 bases spanning the gap. Germline V gene sequence: CDR1 LGHNA, CDR2 YNFKEQ. The CDR3 runs 14 residues. In DNA, the CDR3 is TGTGCCAGCAGCATCCCGGGGCAGGGGATAGAGTACACCTTC. This gives the protein CASSIPGQGIEYTF.

The gene calls are TRBV15 and TRBJ1-2, with TRBD1 identical over 11 bases. Trimming took 4 bases from V and 5 from J; bases not matched to a gene: 12. The CDR3 is 17 amino acids. CDR1 is LNHNV, CDR2 YYDKDF, per germline (reference sequence). CDR3 residues: CATSTRTGGKIGYGYTF. The DNA for the CDR3 is TGTGCCACCAGCACCCGGACAGGGGGCAAAATTGGGTATGGCTACACCTTC. Full variable domain (rest looked up from reference TRBV15 and TRBJ1-2): DAMVIQNPRYQVTQFGKPVTLSCSQTLNHNVMYWYQQKSSQAPKLLFHYYDKDFNNEADTPDNFQSRRPNTSFCFLDIRSPGLGDTAMYLCATSTRTGGKIGYGYTFGSGTRLTVV.

This rearrangement joins TRBV7-6 to TRBJ1-5; tentative D call: TRBD1 (5 bases). The CDR3 runs to 16 residues. Germline values: CDR1 SGHVS, CDR2 FNYEAQ. V lost 4 bases and J 1 base, leaving 14 bases between the germline ends. The chain's CDR3 is CASSSRERGSNQPQHF. DNA for the CDR3: TGTGCCAGCAGCTCAAGGGAAAGGGGAAGCAATCAGCCCCAGCATTTT.

The DNA for the CDR3 is TGTGCCACCGATGGGGACAGGGGACATGGCTACACCTTC. The encoded protein is CATDGDRGHGYTF. This chain links TRBV10-3 with TRBJ1-2; TRBD1 agrees at 10 bases. V gave up 10 bases and J gave up 6 bases; unmatched junction bases: 8. Germline V gives CDR1 ENHRY, CDR2 SYGVKD. This CDR3 has 13 residues.

The chain couples TRBV28 to TRBJ1-1, with TRBD1 matching 11 bases. CDR3 length equals 13 residues. Germline trimming cut 6 bases from V and 5 bases from J; bases unmatched to any gene: 2. Germline assignment: CDR1 MDHEN and CDR2 SYDVKM. In DNA form, the CDR3 reads TGTGCCAGCAGGGACAGGGGGCGAACTGAAGCTTTCTTT. This sequence encodes CASRDRGRTEAFF.

The chain joins TRBV3-1 (or the pseudogene TRBV3-2) to TRBJ2-3; 12 bases line up with TRBD2. V shed 3 bases, J shed 0 bases, and the junction held 7 bases outside the gene matches. This CDR3 is 18 amino acids long. CDR1 LGHDT and CDR2 YNNKEL come from the germline V gene (reference sequence). CDR3 in DNA: TGTGCCAGCAGCCAGCTTGATGGACTAGCGGGGAGCACAGATACGCAGTATTTT. This translates into CASSQLDGLAGSTDTQYF.

In this sample, this clone turned up a few times. The chain joins TRBV5-1 to TRBJ1-1, with D possibly being TRBD1 (6 bases). The V end lost 4 bases, the J end lost 10 bases, and 20 bases lay between the germline ends. Per germline, CDR1 SGHRS and CDR2 YFSETQ. This CDR3 is built from 14 residues. CDR3: CASSEQGEDLGAFF. The CDR3 DNA follows: TGCGCCAGCAGCGAACAGGGAGAGGATTTGGGAGCTTTCTTT.

CDR3 DNA sequence: TGCAGCGTTGAGGGTCAGGCTACTGAAGCTTTCTTT. The encoded protein is CSVEGQATEAFF. J is TRBJ1-1 and V is TRBV29-1, with D uncertain. Germline V gives CDR1 SQVTM, CDR2 ANQGSEA. V lost 3 bases and J lost 5, with 10 bases in between. The CDR3 loop spans 12 amino acids. Full variable domain (remainder filled in from reference TRBV29-1 and TRBJ1-1): SAVISQKPSRDICQRGTSLTIQCQVDSQVTMMFWYRQQPGQSLTLIATANQGSEATYESGFVIDKFPISRPNLTFSTLTVSNMSPEDSSIYLCSVEGQATEAFFGQGTRLTVV.

There are many counts of this clone. The V call is TRBV15, the J call TRBJ2-2, with D possibly TRBD1 on 5 matching bases. The germline V gene has CDR1 LNHNV and CDR2 YYDKDF (reference sequence). Trimming cost V 0 bases and J 8 bases, with 13 bases left between them. The CDR3 is made up of 15 amino acids. The DNA for the CDR3 is TGTGCCACCAGCAGAGATAAGGCCACAGGTGGGGAGCTGTTTTTT. Its translation is CATSRDKATGGELFF.

The chain has TRBV7-3 and TRBJ1-5, with 8 bases identical to TRBD1. Germline V gene sequence: CDR1 SGHTA, CDR2 FQGTGA. The junction had 13 bases not matched to a gene; V was cut back by 8 bases and J by 4 bases. The CDR3 is 16 amino acids. The CDR3, as DNA: TGTGCCAGCCCGATCTGCGGACAGGGATTTAATCAGCCCCAGCATTTT. Translating it yields CASPICGQGFNQPQHF.

The V and J genes are TRBV7-2 and TRBJ1-5; D is uncertain. Trimming cost V 4 bases and J 3 bases, with 16 bases left between them. This CDR3 has 16 residues. Germline CDR1 is SGHTA and CDR2 is FQGNSA. In DNA form, the CDR3 reads TGTGCCAGCAGCTCCACCCGACATGGGCTCAATCAGCCCCAGCATTTT. Protein: CASSSTRHGLNQPQHF.

This clone appeared a few times. This sequence joins TRBV2 and TRBJ1-5; 7 positions agree with TRBD1. The CDR3 consists of 17 residues. Germline values: CDR1 SNHLY, CDR2 FYNNEI. Trimming removed 5 bases from V and 4 bases from J; junction bases left unmatched: 14. The CDR3 loop is CASSRELGTVLNQPQHF. The CDR3 DNA sequence: TGTGCCAGCAGTCGGGAGTTAGGGACAGTGCTAAATCAGCCCCAGCATTTT.

The chain has TRBV3-1 (or the pseudogene TRBV3-2) and TRBJ1-5, with TRBD1 matching 10 bases. Germline CDR1 LGHDT, CDR2 YNNKEL (reference sequence). V shed 0 bases and J 2 bases; nucleotides not matched to a gene: 10. This CDR3 has 19 residues. The CDR3 DNA is TGTGCCAGCAGCCAAGATACTGGGACAGGGGTATCGGGCAATCAGCCCCAGCATTTT. This sequence encodes CASSQDTGTGVSGNQPQHF.

V is TRBV19 and J is TRBJ2-2; maybe TRBD1 (6 bases). Germline loops: CDR1 LNHDA, CDR2 SQIVND (reference sequence). The CDR3 is 15 residues long. V lost 6 bases and J 4 bases, leaving 15 bases between the germline ends. The CDR3 coding sequence is TGTGCCAGTAGAGCAGACAGGCGGCCCACCGGGGAGCTGTTTTTT. It codes for CASRADRRPTGELFF.

The chain is built from TRBV9 and TRBJ2-7, with D possibly TRBD2 on 5 matching bases. The length of the CDR3 is 13 residues. Trimming removed 2 bases from V and 4 bases from J, with 10 bases in between. The germline V gene has CDR1 SGDLS and CDR2 YYNGEE. The CDR3 reads CASSVGGSYEQYF. The CDR3 DNA reads as TGTGCCAGCAGCGTGGGCGGGTCTTACGAGCAGTACTTC.

The J gene is TRBJ1-2, the V gene TRBV10-2; D gene ambiguous. V was clipped by 0 bases and J by 0 bases, with 5 bases between them. Germline CDR1 reads WSHSY; CDR2 reads SAAADI. CDR3 length equals 14 residues. This chain's CDR3 is CASSESLTNYGYTF. The CDR3 DNA reads TGCGCCAGCAGTGAGTCCCTAACTAACTATGGCTACACCTTC.

The chain has TRBV29-1 and TRBJ1-4; D gene unclear. The CDR3 length is 11 residues. V was pared by 8 bases and J by 5 bases, with 9 bases between. Germline lookup yields CDR1 SQVTM and CDR2 ANQGSEA. The CDR3 DNA sequence: TGCAGCTTCAGTGAAAATGAAAAACTGTTTTTT. It specifies CSFSENEKLFF.

In its sample, this clone was seen once. The chain carries TRBV24-1 and TRBJ2-3, with 8 bases matching TRBD1. From germline, CDR1 is KGHDR and CDR2 SFDVKD. This CDR3 spans 16 amino acids. V dropped 0 bases and J dropped 0; count of bases not matched to a gene: 1. In nucleotides, the CDR3 is TGTGCCACCAGTGATTTGGGGACAGGTAGCACAGATACGCAGTATTTT. Protein sequence: CATSDLGTGSTDTQYF.